Below, one TCR beta chain is given with its context. The antigen is not known. This CDR3 has 14 amino acids. With 5 bases removed from V and 6 bases from J, the gap between germline ends came to 14 bases. Per the germline V gene, CDR1 is MNHEY and CDR2 is SVGAGI. Sequencing used immunoSEQ multiplex PCR; TCRdb keeps in-frame clones, though not all of them. There are 70,000 to 75,000 clones in the sample; around 90% occur only once, and roughly 0.45% lies in the top ten. The data derive from a study of OX40 agonist ivuxolimab in advanced cancers. Study information: Every 2 weeks, ivuxolimab was infused into the patients intravenously at between 0.01 and 10 mg/kg.

Study conclusions and caveats: The specificity for antigen of the expanded peripheral T cells was not determined. By week 6 at 0.1 to 3.0 mg/kg, blood CD4+ and CD8+ T cells had expanded clonally.

The receptor's source is an adult with an advanced solid tumor such as melanoma, head and neck, liver or kidney cancer. The V call is TRBV6-5, the J call TRBJ1-5; maybe TRBD1 (5 bases). Sequenced material: CD4+ or CD8+ T cells sorted from blood, taken in a trial of the OX40 agonist ivuxolimab. Written as DNA, the CDR3 is TGTGCCAGCAGTCCAGGGTGGGGAGGTCAGCCCCAGCATTTT. Its translation: CASSPGWGGQPQHF.